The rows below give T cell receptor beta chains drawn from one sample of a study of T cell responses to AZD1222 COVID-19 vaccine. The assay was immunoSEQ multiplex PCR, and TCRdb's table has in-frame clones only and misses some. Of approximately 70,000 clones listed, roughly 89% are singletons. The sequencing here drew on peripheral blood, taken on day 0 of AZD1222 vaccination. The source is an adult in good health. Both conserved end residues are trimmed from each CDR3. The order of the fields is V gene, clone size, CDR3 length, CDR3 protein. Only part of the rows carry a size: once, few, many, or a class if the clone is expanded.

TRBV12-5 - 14 ASGLVVGDRVYEQY
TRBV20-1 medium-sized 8 SASWRGYT
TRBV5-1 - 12 ASSSGTGDSPLH
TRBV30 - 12 AWSVTTGNTEAF
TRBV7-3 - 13 ASSLDWSSYNEQF
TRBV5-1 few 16 ASSLTSTSGPNQRPQY
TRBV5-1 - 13 ASSRGQGGTGELF
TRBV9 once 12 ASSAQGWNTEAF
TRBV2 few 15 ASSPRASTLAKNIQY
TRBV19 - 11 ASMGQGISPLH
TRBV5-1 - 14 ASSLGLAVPQETQY
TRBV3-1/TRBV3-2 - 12 ASSQDRGSSPLH
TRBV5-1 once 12 ASSLGEGNHEQY
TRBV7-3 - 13 ASSSGTVDTGELF
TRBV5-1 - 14 ASSDLTRGTHEKLF
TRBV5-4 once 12 ASHGPPHYNEQF
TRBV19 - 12 ASTAGGSSYEQY